Listed here are 4 T cell receptor beta chains from one sample, sequenced in a study of cytomegalovirus exposure and HLA in healthy donors. PCR employed 60 Vbeta and 13 Jbeta primers. This table comes from immunoSEQ multiplex PCR, and its TCRdb copy is limited to in-frame clones, with some not included. The sample includes fewer than 100,000 clones, around 80% seen only once; the top ten take 2% to 3%. Sequencing input: PBMCs. These receptors all stem from a male donor in good health and CMV-seropositive.

The chain joins TRBV29-1 to TRBJ1-5, with D uncertain. Germline-derived CDR1 and CDR2 are SQVTM and ANQGSEA. This CDR3 is built from 12 residues. Trimming took off 6 bases at V and 4 bases at J, with 10 bases between the two ends. CDR3 sequence reads: CSVGSGNQPQHF. CDR3 nucleotides: TGCAGCGTCGGCTCGGGTAATCAGCCCCAGCATTTT.

The gene calls are TRBV4-1 and TRBJ1-2, with TRBD1 identical over 9 bases. CDR1 MGHRA and CDR2 YSYEKL come from the germline V gene. The ends lost 2 bases at V and 3 bases at J; junction bases unmatched: 7. This CDR3 is built from 16 residues. The CDR3 reads CASSQTFRDRDYGYTF. In DNA, the CDR3 is TGCGCCAGCAGCCAAACTTTCCGGGACAGGGACTATGGCTACACCTTC.

The gene calls are TRBV11-2 and TRBJ2-3, with D unresolved. CDR3 length equals 15 residues. The germline V and J ends were trimmed by 5 bases and 2 bases, with 14 bases remaining between them. Germline V gives CDR1 SGHAT, CDR2 FQNNGV. The DNA of the CDR3 is TGTGCCAGCAGCCCGAGGAACGTAATCACAGATACGCAGTATTTT. Protein product: CASSPRNVITDTQYF.

The J gene is TRBJ2-4, the V gene TRBV19; 10 bases agree with TRBD1. V shed 5 bases and J 8 bases; nucleotides not matched to a gene: 9. The CDR3 runs 15 residues. Germline-derived CDR1 and CDR2 are LNHDA and SQIVND (reference sequence). The CDR3, as DNA: TGTGCCAGTAGTGAGCCGGGACAGGGGATCCACATTCAGTACTTC. Amino acid sequence: CASSEPGQGIHIQYF. The variable domain in full, with the rest retrieved from reference TRBV19 and TRBJ2-4, is DGGITQSPKYLFRKEGQNVTLSCEQNLNHDAMYWYRQDPGQGLRLIYYSQIVNDFQKGDIAEGYSVSREKKESFPLTVTSAQKNPTAFYLCASSEPGQGIHIQYFGAGTRLSVL.